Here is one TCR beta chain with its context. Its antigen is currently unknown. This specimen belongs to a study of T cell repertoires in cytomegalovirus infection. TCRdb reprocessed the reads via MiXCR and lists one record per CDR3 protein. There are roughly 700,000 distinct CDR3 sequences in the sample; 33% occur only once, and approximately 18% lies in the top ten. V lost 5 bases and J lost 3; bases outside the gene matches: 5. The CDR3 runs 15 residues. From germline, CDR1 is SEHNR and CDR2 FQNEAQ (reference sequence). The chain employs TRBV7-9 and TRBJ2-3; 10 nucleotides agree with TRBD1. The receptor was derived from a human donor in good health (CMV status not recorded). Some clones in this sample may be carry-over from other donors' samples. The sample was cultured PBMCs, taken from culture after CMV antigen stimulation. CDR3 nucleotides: TGTGCCAGCAGCCCGACAGGGGGCCGTACAGATACGCAGTATTTT. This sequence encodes CASSPTGGRTDTQYF.